Shown below are 25 T cell receptor beta chains from a single sample sequenced in a study of long-term antiretroviral therapy in people with HIV. Runs used v3.0 of the immunoSEQ assay and were done at survey level. The table came from immunoSEQ multiplex PCR; TCRdb's copy has only in-frame clones and leaves some out. This sample carries about 33,000 clones, approximately 96% of them seen once, and the ten largest clones take less than 2.5%. This specimen consisted of unsorted PBMCs, obtained approximately 6.8 years after starting antiretroviral therapy. The receptors were sampled from a man aged 25-45 years with HIV.

The CDR3 DNA follows: TGTGCCAGCAGCACGTCCAGACAGGGAGCCCTGTTTTTT. It translates to CASSTSRQGALFF. This chain connects TRBV7-2 to TRBJ1-4, with 7 bases identical to TRBD1. V lost 5 bases, J lost 14 bases, and 11 bases stayed unmatched. The CDR3 has 13 amino acids. The germline CDR1 and CDR2 sequences are SGHTA and FQGNSA.

The gene calls are TRBV28 and TRBJ1-2; maybe TRBD1 (5 bases). The length of the CDR3 is 13 residues. Germline V lookup: CDR1 MDHEN, CDR2 SYDVKM. Trimming stripped 7 bases from V and 8 bases from J, with 17 bases between. The CDR3 protein is CASNRGREGGYTF. CDR3 DNA: TGTGCCAGCAACCGGGGCAGGGAGGGAGGCTACACCTTC.

The chain couples TRBV18 to TRBJ2-7; D assignment may be TRBD1 or TRBD2 (5 bases each). The germline gives CDR1 KGHSH, CDR2 LQKENI. This CDR3 contains 12 residues. V was trimmed by 2 bases and J by 6 bases, leaving 8 bases between them. CDR3 DNA: TGTGCCAGCTCACCAGGGGACGGCGAGCAGTACTTC. Amino acids: CASSPGDGEQYF.

The chain couples TRBV6-5 to TRBJ1-6, with a weak D call TRBD1 (5 bases). CDR1 is MNHEY, CDR2 SVGAGI, per germline. CDR3 length: 12 amino acids. V lost 8 bases and J lost 8, with 10 bases in between. The CDR3 DNA sequence: TGTGCCAGCGGTTTGGGGGATTCACCCCTCCACTTT. Protein sequence: CASGLGDSPLHF.

The chain carries TRBV9 and TRBJ2-2; no firm D call. The germline gives CDR1 SGDLS, CDR2 YYNGEE. The CDR3 has 14 amino acids. Trimming took 0 bases from V and 6 from J, leaving 9 bases between them. CDR3 sequence reads: CASSVGGLPGELFF. The CDR3 DNA sequence: TGTGCCAGCAGCGTAGGAGGATTGCCCGGGGAGCTGTTTTTT.

This chain links TRBV4-3 with TRBJ1-2; 7 nucleotides align to TRBD1. CDR1 and CDR2 (germline): LGHNA, YSLEER. The CDR3 consists of 14 residues. V dropped 6 bases and J dropped 3; count of bases not matched to a gene: 7. CDR3 in amino acids: CASSRSTGHYGYTF. The CDR3 DNA follows: TGCGCCAGCAGTCGATCGACAGGGCACTATGGCTACACCTTC.

This clone was seen only once. The chain has TRBV7-3 and TRBJ1-3; D call uncertain. The CDR3 has 15 residues. CDR1 SGHTA and CDR2 FQGTGA come from the germline V gene. The ends were cut back, 4 bases at V and 4 bases at J, with 14 bases in the middle. The CDR3 DNA reads as TGTGCCAGCAGCTCTCAAGGTAGCCCAGGAAACACCATATATTTT. Residues: CASSSQGSPGNTIYF.

The rearrangement links TRBV5-1 to TRBJ1-2; TRBD1 agrees at 11 bases. CDR1 and CDR2 from the germline V gene are SGHRS and YFSETQ. The ends lost 4 bases at V and 4 bases at J; junction bases unmatched: 6. The CDR3 has 15 amino acids. CDR3 nucleotides: TGCGCCAGCAGCCTAGGACAGGGGGCTCTCTATGGCTACACCTTC. This encodes CASSLGQGALYGYTF.

This chain joins TRBV7-2 and TRBJ2-5; 8 bases align to TRBD1. This CDR3 has 13 amino acids. Trimming took 2 bases from V and 5 from J; bases not matched to a gene: 1. Germline assignment: CDR1 SGHTA and CDR2 FQGNSA. The CDR3: CASSLNRGETQYF. In DNA form, the CDR3 reads TGTGCCAGCAGCTTAAACAGGGGGGAGACCCAGTACTTC.

V is TRBV10-3 and J is TRBJ1-5, with D unclear. The CDR3 covers 13 residues. Trimming cost V 11 bases and J 5 bases, with 16 bases left between them. CDR1 is ENHRY, CDR2 SYGVKD, per germline. This CDR3 reads CAPCRGQDQPQHF. In nucleotides, the CDR3 is TGTGCCCCTTGTCGGGGTCAGGATCAGCCCCAGCATTTT.

The chain carries TRBV5-1 and TRBJ2-2, with 11 bases fitting TRBD2. Per the germline V gene, CDR1 is SGHRS and CDR2 is YFSETQ. With V trimmed by 4 bases and J by 3 bases, 5 bases remained unmatched. The CDR3 has 16 residues. CDR3 sequence (DNA): TGCGCCAGCAGCCGGATAGCGGGGGGGGACACCGGGGAGCTGTTTTTT. The encoded protein is CASSRIAGGDTGELFF.

This chain joins TRBV12-5 and TRBJ2-7; D possibly corresponds to TRBD2 (6 bases). The germline V gene encodes CDR1 LGHNT and CDR2 FRNRAP. This CDR3 has 16 residues. V was pared by 2 bases and J by 4 bases, with 18 bases between. The CDR3 is CASGLYPGGDLYEQYF. The DNA for the CDR3 is TGTGCTAGTGGTTTGTACCCGGGCGGGGATCTTTACGAGCAGTACTTC. The variable domain in full, completed from reference TRBV12-5 and TRBJ2-7, reads DARVTQTPRHKVTEMGQEVTMRCQPILGHNTVFWYRQTMMQGLELLAYFRNRAPLDDSGMPKDRFSAEMPDATLATLKIQPSEPRDSAVYFCASGLYPGGDLYEQYFGPGTRLTVT.

There are a few counts of this clone. The rearrangement uses TRBV2 and TRBJ1-2; 11 bases map to TRBD1. CDR1 is SNHLY, CDR2 FYNNEI, per germline. Trimming cost V 6 bases and J 7 bases; bases outside gene matches: 7. The CDR3 loop spans 14 amino acids. CDR3 DNA: TGTGCCAGCAGCACCGGACAGGGGGCGGGTGGCTACACCTTC. The encoded protein is CASSTGQGAGGYTF.

The J gene is TRBJ2-7, the V gene TRBV18; D possibly corresponds to TRBD1 (6 bases). V lost 4 bases and J lost 6, with 7 bases in between. The CDR3 is 11 residues long. The germline gives CDR1 KGHSH, CDR2 LQKENI. The CDR3 DNA is TGTGCCAGCTCACGACAGGCCGAGCAGTACTTC. Encoded protein: CASSRQAEQYF.

The chain employs TRBV6-5 and TRBJ2-2; no firm D call. The V and J ends lost 0 bases and 5 bases respectively, with 10 bases between them. Germline V gene sequence: CDR1 MNHEY, CDR2 SVGAGI. The CDR3 loop spans 15 amino acids. The DNA for the CDR3 is TGTGCCAGCAGTTACTCGAAGAAAGCGACCGGGGAGCTGTTTTTT. This codes for CASSYSKKATGELFF.

J is TRBJ2-7 and V is TRBV20-1, with unresolved D. Looked up from germline, CDR1 is DFQATT and CDR2 is SNEGSKA (reference sequence). There are 11 residues in the CDR3. V lost 6 bases, J lost 5 bases, and 11 bases lay in between. The CDR3 DNA follows: TGCAGTGCAAAGAGCCCTGACGAGCAGTACTTC. This codes for CSAKSPDEQYF.

The CDR3 sequence is CASSFRGVSSGNTIYF. Written as DNA, the CDR3 is TGTGCCAGCAGCTTCAGGGGCGTAAGCTCTGGAAACACCATATATTTT. The chain joins TRBV11-2 to TRBJ1-3, with a weak D call TRBD1 (6 bases). Trimming took 3 bases from V and 0 from J, leaving 12 bases between them. Germline CDR1 SGHAT, CDR2 FQNNGV. This CDR3 has 16 amino acids.

V and J are TRBV5-1 and TRBJ2-2; D possibly corresponds to TRBD1 (5 bases). The ends were cut back, 1 base at V and 1 base at J, with 11 bases in the middle. This CDR3 contains 16 residues. The germline V gene encodes CDR1 SGHRS and CDR2 YFSETQ. CDR3 sequence reads: CASSLPTEMNTGELFF. For the CDR3, the DNA is TGCGCCAGCAGCTTGCCGACAGAAATGAACACCGGGGAGCTGTTTTTT.

The V call is TRBV11-2, the J call TRBJ2-3; 10 nucleotides line up with TRBD2. This CDR3 spans 15 amino acids. In germline, CDR1 is SGHAT, CDR2 FQNNGV. V dropped 5 bases and J dropped 5; count of bases not matched to a gene: 7. The CDR3 nucleotides read TGTGCCAGCAGCCTCAGCGGGAGGGTTGAAGATACGCAGTATTTT. As protein: CASSLSGRVEDTQYF.

A single count supports this clone. V is TRBV11-2 and J is TRBJ2-1, with 7 positions matching TRBD1. In germline, CDR1 is SGHAT, CDR2 FQNNGV. The CDR3 totals 13 residues. J was trimmed by 8 bases and V by 5 bases; bases with no gene match: 6. Written as DNA, the CDR3 is TGTGCCAGCAGCCTCCGCACAGGGGATGAGCAGTTCTTC. This translates into CASSLRTGDEQFF.

The chain recombines TRBV7-9 with TRBJ2-2, with 11 positions matching TRBD2. The junction had 7 bases not matched to a gene; V was cut back by 2 bases and J by 8 bases. The CDR3 has 16 residues. Per the germline V gene, CDR1 is SEHNR and CDR2 is FQNEAQ (reference sequence). The CDR3 is CASSLPSGRKTGELFF. The CDR3, as DNA: TGTGCCAGCAGCTTACCTAGCGGGAGGAAGACAGGGGAGCTGTTTTTT.

The rearrangement links TRBV4-3 to TRBJ2-3; 12 bases are shared with TRBD2. Germline CDR1 is LGHNA and CDR2 is YSLEER. This CDR3 comprises 17 residues. V gave up 1 base and J gave up 4 bases; unmatched junction bases: 6. The CDR3 bases are TGCGCCAGCAGCCAAGGTTTGCTAGCGGGAGGGTCAGATACGCAGTATTTT. Translated: CASSQGLLAGGSDTQYF.

The chain uses TRBV5-1 and TRBJ2-3, with 8 bases fitting TRBD2. V was clipped by 3 bases and J by 0 bases; unmatched bases: 0. The CDR3 is 14 residues long. Germline values: CDR1 SGHRS, CDR2 YFSETQ. Here the CDR3 reads CASSSSGSTDTQYF. In nucleotides, the CDR3 is TGCGCCAGCAGCTCTAGCGGGAGCACAGATACGCAGTATTTT.

CDR3 sequence (DNA): TGCGCCAGCAGCCCCGGGACAGCCAGCTCCTACGAGCAGTACTTC. Protein: CASSPGTASSYEQYF. The gene calls are TRBV4-3 and TRBJ2-7, with TRBD1 matching 7 bases. V lost 4 bases and J lost 0; bases outside the gene matches: 6. The CDR3 loop spans 15 amino acids. CDR1 and CDR2 (germline): LGHNA, YSLEER.

This chain links TRBV6-5 with TRBJ1-2; unclear D gene. Germline CDR1 MNHEY, CDR2 SVGAGI. Between the trimmed V and J ends, which lost 5 bases and 8 bases, there was a span of 12 bases. The CDR3 consists of 12 residues. DNA for the CDR3: TGTGCCAGCAGTCGCTCGTCGGAAGGCTACACCTTC. It encodes CASSRSSEGYTF.